The 17 T cell receptor beta chains in this list originate from one sample, sequenced in a study of radiation and T cells in renal cell carcinoma. Regarding time point: blood 4 weeks post-SBRT, at nephrectomy. Treatment noted: 15 Gy SBRT to primary tumor, nephrectomy 4 weeks later. Method: immunoSEQ multiplex PCR; TCRdb's copy keeps in-frame clones and lacks some. This sample has some 97,000 clones; approximately 82% occur once, and the top ten carry approximately 7.3%. Specimen: blood, collected from a patient whose treatment included radiotherapy and nephrectomy. All receptors come from a man aged 55 to 70 with renal cell carcinoma.

The chain joins TRBV7-3 to TRBJ1-1; D unresolved. Per germline, CDR1 SGHTA and CDR2 FQGTGA. The CDR3 has 14 residues. Trimming cost V 5 bases and J 4 bases, with 14 bases left between them. CDR3 in amino acids: CASSPRPGSTEAFF. The CDR3 DNA reads TGTGCCAGCAGCCCCCGGCCGGGGAGCACTGAAGCTTTCTTT.

This chain links TRBV5-1 with TRBJ1-1; 7 bases agree with TRBD1. Trimming took 3 bases from V and 1 from J; bases not matched to a gene: 9. The germline gives CDR1 SGHRS, CDR2 YFSETQ. CDR3 length: 16 amino acids. The CDR3 loop reads CASSYLGQAGNTEAFF. CDR3 nucleotides: TGCGCCAGCAGCTACCTCGGACAGGCGGGGAACACTGAAGCTTTCTTT.

The chain uses TRBV15 and TRBJ2-7, with D possibly called TRBD1 or TRBD2 (5 bases each). V was trimmed by 9 bases and J by 3 bases, leaving 12 bases between them. Germline V gene sequence: CDR1 LNHNV, CDR2 YYDKDF (reference sequence). The CDR3 consists of 12 residues. CDR3 DNA: TGTGCCACGGTTGGGACGAACTACGAGCAGTACTTC. It yields the protein CATVGTNYEQYF.

The chain recombines TRBV7-2 with TRBJ1-1; D unclear. CDR3 length: 16 residues. V gave up 5 bases and J gave up 1 base, with 17 bases separating them. Germline values: CDR1 SGHTA, CDR2 FQGNSA. The CDR3 spells CASSPRSGLENTEAFF. Written as DNA, the CDR3 is TGTGCCAGCAGCCCACGCTCAGGTTTGGAGAACACTGAAGCTTTCTTT.

This clone was picked up a small number of times. The V gene is TRBV5-8, the J gene TRBJ2-5; 9 bases match TRBD2. Germline CDR1 reads SGHTS; CDR2 reads YDEGEE. CDR3 size: 13 residues. V lost 2 bases, J lost 5 bases, and 1 base stayed unmatched. The CDR3 region has the DNA TGTGCCAGCAGCTTCGCGGGAGGGGAGACCCAGTACTTC. The encoded protein is CASSFAGGETQYF. The full variable domain, in which reference TRBV5-8 and TRBJ2-5 provide the parts outside the CDR3, is EAGVTQSPTHLIKTRGQQATLRCSPISGHTSVYWYQQALGLGLQFLLWYDEGEERNRGNFPPRFSGRQFPNYSSELNVNALELEDSALYLCASSFAGGETQYFGPGTRLLVL.

The chain links TRBV19 to TRBJ1-5; TRBD1 agrees at 7 bases. The CDR3 length is 17 residues. V lost 3 bases, J lost 3 bases, and 11 bases stayed unmatched. Germline CDR1 reads LNHDA; CDR2 reads SQIVND (reference sequence). The DNA of the CDR3 is TGTGCCAGTAGTATGCCATACCGGGACAGCTACAATCAGCCCCAGCATTTT. It translates to CASSMPYRDSYNQPQHF.

The chain links TRBV27 to TRBJ2-7; 7 bases match TRBD2. This CDR3 is built from 17 residues. The V segment lost 5 bases and the J segment 2 bases; nucleotides outside the gene matches: 15. Germline-derived CDR1 and CDR2 are MNHEY and SMNVEV (reference sequence). The CDR3 sequence: CASSPLRLAETPYEQYF. The CDR3 nucleotides are TGTGCCAGCAGTCCCCTGAGGCTAGCGGAAACCCCCTACGAGCAGTACTTC.

The CDR3 loop reads CASSLRGLAGVEQFF. The DNA for the CDR3 is TGCGCCAGCAGCCTCCGGGGACTAGCGGGAGTTGAGCAGTTCTTC. The chain carries TRBV4-1 and TRBJ2-1, with 14 bases matching TRBD2. Trimming took 4 bases from V and 9 from J; bases not matched to a gene: 5. The germline V gene has CDR1 MGHRA and CDR2 YSYEKL. The CDR3 has 15 residues.

V gene TRBV5-1 combines with J gene TRBJ2-5; 7 nucleotides line up with TRBD1. Looked up from germline, CDR1 is SGHRS and CDR2 is YFSETQ. This CDR3 spans 14 amino acids. The V and J ends lost 4 bases and 1 base, in that order; junction bases with no gene match: 4. In nucleotides, the CDR3 is TGCGCCAGCAGCCCCCGACAGGGCCAAGAGACCCAGTACTTC. Amino acid sequence: CASSPRQGQETQYF.

The rearrangement joins TRBV5-1 to TRBJ2-3; D possibly corresponds to TRBD1 (5 bases). The V end was cut by 0 bases, the J end by 4 bases, with 15 bases between. The CDR3 has 16 residues. The germline CDR1 and CDR2 sequences are SGHRS and YFSETQ. The CDR3 loop is CASSLAPGMGPDTQYF. The DNA for the CDR3 is TGCGCCAGCAGCTTGGCCCCAGGGATGGGTCCAGATACGCAGTATTTT.

This chain uses TRBV6-5 with TRBJ2-1; D is possibly TRBD2 (5 bases). V was cut by 8 bases and J by 10 bases, with 12 bases left in between. The CDR3 runs to 11 residues. Germline V lookup: CDR1 MNHEY, CDR2 SVGAGI. The CDR3 is CASFQTGEQFF. DNA of the CDR3: TGTGCCAGCTTCCAGACGGGGGAGCAGTTCTTC.

J is TRBJ1-2 and V is TRBV5-1; 9 positions agree with TRBD1. The CDR3 length is 19 residues. The ends lost 1 base at V and 0 bases at J; junction bases unmatched: 13. The germline CDR1 and CDR2 sequences are SGHRS and YFSETQ. The CDR3 here is CASSLTPPGQGSANYGYTF. CDR3 bases: TGCGCCAGCAGCTTGACCCCACCGGGACAGGGTTCGGCTAACTATGGCTACACCTTC.

V usage is TRBV10-3 and J usage is TRBJ2-1; 7 nucleotides line up with TRBD1. CDR1 is ENHRY, CDR2 SYGVKD, per germline. Trimming cost V 0 bases and J 10 bases; bases outside gene matches: 15. CDR3 size: 17 residues. CDR3 in DNA: TGTGCCATCAGTGAGTCGCCTCAAACGGCAACAGGGGCGGAGCAGTTCTTC. This translates into CAISESPQTATGAEQFF.

V gene TRBV4-1 combines with J gene TRBJ2-7, with D possibly being TRBD1 (5 bases). V was clipped by 5 bases and J by 0 bases, with 8 bases between them. The CDR3 runs 13 residues. The V gene's germline CDR1 is MGHRA and CDR2 YSYEKL. The CDR3, as DNA: TGCGCCAGCAGCGAGACAGTCTCCTACGAGCAGTACTTC. Translation gives CASSETVSYEQYF.

In DNA, the CDR3 is TGTGCCAGCTCAAAGGGGATCGCCTCCTACGAGCAGTACTTC. This gives the protein CASSKGIASYEQYF. The rearrangement joins TRBV18 to TRBJ2-7; tentative D call: TRBD1 (5 bases). The V gene's germline CDR1 is KGHSH and CDR2 LQKENI. V gave up 5 bases and J gave up 0 bases, with 11 bases separating them. The CDR3 is 14 amino acids.

The sample holds one count of this clone. The chain combines TRBV28 with TRBJ1-4; possibly TRBD1 for D (6 bases). Germline CDR1 is MDHEN and CDR2 is SYDVKM. The CDR3 extends over 14 amino acids. Trimming took off 6 bases at V and 8 bases at J, with 16 bases between the two ends. CDR3 in amino acids: CASSRTGPQEKLFF. The DNA of the CDR3 is TGTGCCAGCAGCCGTACAGGGCCTCAGGAAAAACTGTTTTTT.

This sequence joins TRBV28 and TRBJ2-1; TRBD1 matches at 9 bases. The V gene's germline CDR1 is MDHEN and CDR2 SYDVKM. The CDR3 spans 16 residues. The J segment lost 2 bases and the V segment lost 5 bases, leaving 7 bases of the junction unmatched. The CDR3 DNA sequence: TGTGCCAGCAGTGATGCCGGGACAGGGACCTACAATGAGCAGTTCTTC. Residues: CASSDAGTGTYNEQFF.